A selection of T cell receptor beta chains follows, all from one sample in a study of regulatory T cells in long-lasting Graves disease. TCRdb analysed the multiplex PCR reads with MiXCR anew, one entry per CDR3 protein. The sample gives 650,000 to 850,000 distinct CDR3 sequences, about 32% of which show up once; about two fifths is in the top ten. The sample was peripheral blood mononuclear cells (PBMCs), taken when the disease was refractory, from a patient treated with antithyroid drugs. These receptors were taken from a female donor with Graves disease. Each CDR3 is given with its conserved first and last residue. The order of the fields is D gene, J gene, clone size, V gene, CDR3 protein, CDR3 DNA. A D gene is named only where the DNA matches it firmly. Rows may omit the clone size; those that give it use once, few, many or a size class.

-,TRBJ1-2,few,TRBV7-3,CASSLMGGPYGYTF,TGTGCCAGCAGCTTAATGGGGGGGCCCTATGGCTACACCTTC
-,TRBJ2-2,-,TRBV5-1,CASSLVQNTGELFF,TGCGCCAGCAGCTTGGTGCAGAACACCGGGGAGCTGTTTTTT
TRBD1,TRBJ1-1,-,TRBV28,CASSLPGQGWTEAFF,TGTGCCAGCAGTTTACCGGGACAGGGGTGGACTGAAGCTTTCTTT
-,TRBJ1-5,-,TRBV6-1,CASSPRGTSNQPQHF,TGTGCCAGCAGTCCCCGCGGGACTAGCAATCAGCCCCAGCATTTT
TRBD2,TRBJ2-1,-,TRBV11-2,CASSLEGRAGDEQFF,TGTGCCAGCAGCTTAGAGGGGAGGGCGGGGGATGAGCAGTTCTTC
TRBD2,TRBJ2-2,-,TRBV12-3/TRBV12-4,CASSLSGANTGELFF,TGTGCCAGCAGTTTGAGCGGGGCGAACACCGGGGAGCTGTTTTTT
-,TRBJ1-5,-,TRBV6-4,CASSPVGSRTRGNQPQHF,TGTGCCAGCAGCCCCGTCGGTAGTCGGACGAGGGGCAATCAGCCCCAGCATTTT
-,TRBJ2-7,once,TRBV6-8,CASSQLEKQYF,TGTGCCAGCAGTCAACTAGAGAAGCAGTACTTC
TRBD2,TRBJ2-5,many,TRBV28,CASSQTSPQGTQYF,TGTGCCAGCAGCCAGACTAGCCCCCAGGGGACCCAGTACTTC
TRBD1,TRBJ2-7,-,TRBV2,CASSVVQGAYEQYF,TGTGCCAGCAGTGTTGTACAGGGGGCGTACGAGCAGTACTTC
-,TRBJ2-3,-,TRBV2,CARTGSTDTQYF,TGTGCCAGGACAGGTAGCACAGATACGCAGTATTTT
-,TRBJ2-2,-,TRBV29-1,CSVEVQRVTGELFF,TGCAGCGTTGAAGTCCAGCGGGTCACCGGGGAGCTGTTTTTT